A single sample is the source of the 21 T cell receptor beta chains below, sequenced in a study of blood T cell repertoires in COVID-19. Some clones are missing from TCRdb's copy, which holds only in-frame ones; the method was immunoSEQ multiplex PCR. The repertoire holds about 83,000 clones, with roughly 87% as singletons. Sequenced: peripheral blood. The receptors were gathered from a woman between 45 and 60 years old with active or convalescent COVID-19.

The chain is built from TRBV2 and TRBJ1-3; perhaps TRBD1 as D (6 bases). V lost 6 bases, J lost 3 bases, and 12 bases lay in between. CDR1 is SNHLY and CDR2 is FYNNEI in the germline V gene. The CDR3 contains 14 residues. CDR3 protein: CASSPQGSGNTIYF. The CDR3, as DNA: TGTGCCAGCAGCCCACAGGGTAGTGGAAACACCATATATTTT.

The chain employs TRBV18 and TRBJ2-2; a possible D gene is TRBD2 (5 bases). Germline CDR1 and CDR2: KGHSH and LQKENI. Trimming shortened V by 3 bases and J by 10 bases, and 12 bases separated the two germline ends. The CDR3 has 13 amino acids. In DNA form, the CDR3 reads TGTGCCAGCTCACCCTCCAGCGGTACGGAGCTGTTTTTT. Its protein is CASSPSSGTELFF.

As DNA, the CDR3 is TGTGCCAGCAGCTTAAGTTTCGGGGGGGCCTACAATGAGCAGTTCTTC. Translating it yields CASSLSFGGAYNEQFF. The J gene is TRBJ2-1, the V gene TRBV11-3; 8 positions match TRBD2. CDR3 size: 16 residues. With 2 bases clipped from V and 2 bases from J, the junction kept 5 bases outside the gene matches. Germline CDR1 is SGHNT and CDR2 is YENEEA.

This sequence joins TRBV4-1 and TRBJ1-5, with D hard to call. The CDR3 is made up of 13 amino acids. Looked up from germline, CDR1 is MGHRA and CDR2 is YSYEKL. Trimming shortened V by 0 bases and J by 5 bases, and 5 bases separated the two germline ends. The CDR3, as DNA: TGCGCCAGCAGCCAAGATCAGTATCAGCCCCAGCATTTT. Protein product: CASSQDQYQPQHF.

The CDR3 nucleotides read TGTGCCAGCAGCCCTCGAAGGGGGGGAGAAGGCGGGGAGCTGTTTTTT. Protein product: CASSPRRGGEGGELFF. The chain combines TRBV14 with TRBJ2-2, with TRBD2 as a possible D gene (7 bases). The V gene lost 4 bases and the J gene lost 7 bases, with 19 bases spanning the gap. The CDR3 has 16 residues. Germline assignment: CDR1 SGHDN and CDR2 FVKESK.

CDR3 nucleotides: TGTGCCAGCAGCATGGGGGACAGGGAGTACACTGAAGCTTTCTTT. Protein product: CASSMGDREYTEAFF. The gene calls are TRBV5-4 and TRBJ1-1, with 9 bases lining up with TRBD1. Germline values: CDR1 SGHNT, CDR2 YYREEE (reference sequence). Trimming removed 4 bases from V and 3 bases from J; junction bases left unmatched: 7. The CDR3 sequence is 15 residues long.

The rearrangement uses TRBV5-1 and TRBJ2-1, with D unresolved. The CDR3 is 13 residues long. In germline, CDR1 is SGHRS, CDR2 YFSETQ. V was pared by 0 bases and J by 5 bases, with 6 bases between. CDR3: CASSLDRNNEQFF. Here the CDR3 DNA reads TGCGCCAGCAGCTTGGACAGAAACAATGAGCAGTTCTTC.

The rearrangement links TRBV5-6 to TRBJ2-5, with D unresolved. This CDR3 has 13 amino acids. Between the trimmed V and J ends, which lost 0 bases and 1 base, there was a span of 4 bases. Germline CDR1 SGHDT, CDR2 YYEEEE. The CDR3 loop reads CASSLDSQETQYF. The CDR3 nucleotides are TGTGCCAGCAGCTTGGACAGCCAAGAGACCCAGTACTTC.

Written as DNA, the CDR3 is TGTGCCAGCAGGCCGACAGGCGGGACTGAAGCTTTCTTT. This translates into CASRPTGGTEAFF. The chain carries TRBV12-3 or TRBV12-4 and TRBJ1-1, with D perhaps TRBD1 (6 bases). V lost 6 bases, J lost 5 bases, and 13 bases lay in between. The CDR3 loop spans 13 amino acids.

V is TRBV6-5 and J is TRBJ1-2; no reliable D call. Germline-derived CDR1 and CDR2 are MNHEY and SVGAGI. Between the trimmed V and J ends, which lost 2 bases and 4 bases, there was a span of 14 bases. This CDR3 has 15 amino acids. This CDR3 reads CASSYTAGSPYGYTF. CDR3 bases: TGTGCCAGCAGTTACACCGCGGGCAGCCCCTATGGCTACACCTTC.

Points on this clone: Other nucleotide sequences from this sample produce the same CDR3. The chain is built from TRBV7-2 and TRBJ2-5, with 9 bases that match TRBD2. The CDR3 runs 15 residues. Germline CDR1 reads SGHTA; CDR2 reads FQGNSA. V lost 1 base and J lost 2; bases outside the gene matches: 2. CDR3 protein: CASSLGLAGQETQYF. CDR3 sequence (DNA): TGTGCCAGCAGCTTAGGTCTAGCGGGACAAGAGACCCAGTACTTC.

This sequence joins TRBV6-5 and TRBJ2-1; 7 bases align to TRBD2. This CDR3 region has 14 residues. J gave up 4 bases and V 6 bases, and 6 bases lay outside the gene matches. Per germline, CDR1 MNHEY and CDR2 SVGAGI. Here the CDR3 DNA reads TGTGCCAGCAGCCTAGCGGAGGCATACAATGAGCAGTTCTTC. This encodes CASSLAEAYNEQFF.

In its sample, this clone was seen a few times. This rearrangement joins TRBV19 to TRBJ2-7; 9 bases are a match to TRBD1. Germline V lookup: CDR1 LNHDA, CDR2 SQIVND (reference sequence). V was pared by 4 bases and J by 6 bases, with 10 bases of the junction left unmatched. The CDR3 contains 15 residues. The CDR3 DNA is TGTGCCAGTAGTACGCAGGGACAGGGAAATCTCGAGCAGTACTTC. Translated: CASSTQGQGNLEQYF.

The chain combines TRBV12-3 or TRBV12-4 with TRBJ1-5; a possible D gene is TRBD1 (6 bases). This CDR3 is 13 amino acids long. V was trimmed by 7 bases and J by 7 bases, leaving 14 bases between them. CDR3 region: CASTTAGGQPQHF. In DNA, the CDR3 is TGTGCCAGCACAACGGCGGGGGGCCAGCCCCAGCATTTT.

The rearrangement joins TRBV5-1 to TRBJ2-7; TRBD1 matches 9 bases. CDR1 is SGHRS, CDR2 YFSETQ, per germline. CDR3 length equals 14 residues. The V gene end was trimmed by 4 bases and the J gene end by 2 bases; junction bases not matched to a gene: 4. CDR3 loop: CASSRDRATYEQYF. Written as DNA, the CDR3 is TGCGCCAGCAGCCGGGACAGGGCAACCTACGAGCAGTACTTC.

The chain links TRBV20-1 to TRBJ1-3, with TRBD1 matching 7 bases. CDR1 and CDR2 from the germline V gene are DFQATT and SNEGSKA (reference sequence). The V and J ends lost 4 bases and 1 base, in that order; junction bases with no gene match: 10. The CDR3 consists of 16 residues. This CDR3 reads CSANDRENTSGNTIYF. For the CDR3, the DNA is TGCAGTGCTAATGACAGGGAAAACACTTCTGGAAACACCATATATTTT.

CDR3 bases: TGTGCCAGTAGGGACAGTCTGGGGAATCAGCCCCAGCATTTT. This encodes CASRDSLGNQPQHF. V and J are TRBV19 and TRBJ1-5, with D possibly matching TRBD1 (6 bases). Trimming took off 6 bases at V and 4 bases at J, with 13 bases between the two ends. Per germline, CDR1 LNHDA and CDR2 SQIVND (reference sequence). The CDR3 is made up of 14 amino acids.

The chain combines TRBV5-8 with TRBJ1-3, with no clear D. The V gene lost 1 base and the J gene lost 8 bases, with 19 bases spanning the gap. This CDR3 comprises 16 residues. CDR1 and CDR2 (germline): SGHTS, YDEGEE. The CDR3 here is CASSLWALRGGDTIYF. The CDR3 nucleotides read TGTGCCAGCAGCTTGTGGGCCCTGCGAGGAGGTGACACCATATATTTT.

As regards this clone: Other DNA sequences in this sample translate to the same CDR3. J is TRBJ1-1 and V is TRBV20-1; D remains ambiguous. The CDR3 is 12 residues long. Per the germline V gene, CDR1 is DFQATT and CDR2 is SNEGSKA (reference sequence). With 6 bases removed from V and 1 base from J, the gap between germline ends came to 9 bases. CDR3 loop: CSASSGNTEAFF. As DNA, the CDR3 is TGCAGTGCCAGTTCAGGGAACACTGAAGCTTTCTTT.

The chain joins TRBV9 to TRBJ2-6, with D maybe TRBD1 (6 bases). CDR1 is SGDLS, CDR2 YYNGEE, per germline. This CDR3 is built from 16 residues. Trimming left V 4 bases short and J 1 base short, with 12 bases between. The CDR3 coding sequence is TGTGCCAGCAGCCTCCAGGGGATGTCTGGGGCCAACGTCCTGACTTTC. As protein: CASSLQGMSGANVLTF.

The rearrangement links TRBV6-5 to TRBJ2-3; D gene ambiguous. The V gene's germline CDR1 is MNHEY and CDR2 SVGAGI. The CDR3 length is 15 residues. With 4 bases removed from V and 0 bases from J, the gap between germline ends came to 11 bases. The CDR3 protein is CASSSNRASTDTQYF. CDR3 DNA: TGTGCCAGCAGTTCAAACAGAGCTAGCACAGATACGCAGTATTTT.